This T cell receptor beta chain was found in a study of PD-1 blockade in classical Hodgkin lymphoma. This table comes from immunoSEQ multiplex PCR, and its TCRdb copy is limited to in-frame clones, with some not included. Of some 8,500 clones in the sample, roughly four fifths are singletons; the top ten hold about 12%. Relapse was seen in all patients after autologous stem cell transplantation, and brentuximab vedotin exposure was variable. Negative magnetic selection isolated CD4+ T cells from thawed PBMCs. This clonotype originated in a human donor with classical Hodgkin lymphoma. The sample was CD4+ T cells from blood, taken at baseline.

The CDR3 sequence: CSVVSGDYEQYF. The CDR3 bases are TGCAGCGTTGTGTCTGGGGACTACGAGCAGTACTTC. The V gene is TRBV29-1, the J gene TRBJ2-7; no clear D. The germline CDR1 and CDR2 sequences are SQVTM and ANQGSEA. Trimming took off 4 bases at V and 3 bases at J, with 10 bases between the two ends. CDR3 length: 12 amino acids.